This TCR beta chain was recovered during a study of tumor-infiltrating lymphocytes in primary liver carcinoma. The authors made TCR beta cDNA from roughly 480 ng total RNA with a constant-region primer. Construction of TCR beta libraries relied on three successive nested multiplex PCR rounds employing slightly modified ARM-PCR. The first two PCR rounds used TRBV1-TRBV30 forward primers with a C-beta reverse primer, nine to eleven cycles each. MiXCR, applied by TCRdb to the multiplex PCR reads, yields one record per CDR3 protein. The sample yields roughly 200,000 distinct CDR3 sequences, around four fifths seen once. The study co-extracted DNA and RNA from approximately 20-30 mg of unsorted bulk tissue. Patients' primary liver carcinoma was surgically resected. Every tumor sample held more than 80% viable tumor cells. The CDR3 totals 15 residues. CDR1 and CDR2 from the germline V gene are SEHNR and FQNEAQ (reference sequence).

Concerning this clonotype: Its antigen is unknown.

Study-level findings and limits: Whereas tumor region pairs overlapped more, tumor-adjacent and tumor-blood pairs overlapped less.

Material: tumor tissue from primary liver carcinoma. The chain uses TRBV7-9 and TRBJ2-1; the D gene is possibly TRBD1 (5 bases). The TCR originated in a middle-aged man with primary liver carcinoma and hepatitis B virus infection. The DNA for the CDR3 is TGTGTCAACAGTGACAGTTTATCCGAAAACAATGAACACTTCTTC. Amino acid sequence: CVNSDSLSENNEHFF.